The clone carrying this T cell receptor beta chain was seen just once. Its antigen is unidentified. Other nucleotide sequences in the sample specify the same CDR3. The sample is drawn from a study of OX40 agonist ivuxolimab in advanced cancers. On the study more broadly: Each dose-escalation patient presented with hepatocellular carcinoma, melanoma, renal cell or head and neck cancer. Averaging roughly 60 years in age, with a range of about 20 to 90, the cohort was around 83% male. Findings of the study overall: Among patients with partial responses at 0.1-3.0 mg/kg, clonal expansion was among the lowest.

The germline V gene has CDR1 LNHDA and CDR2 SQIVND (reference sequence). Trimming cost V 3 bases and J 0 bases, with 5 bases left between them. The CDR3 has 13 amino acids. Repertoires were generated with immunoSEQ multiplex PCR, while TCRdb's copy carries only in-frame clones and drops some. Of over 20,000 clones listed, roughly 80% were seen once; the top ten hold around 13%. Specimen: CD4+ or CD8+ T cells sorted from blood, collected in a trial of the OX40 agonist ivuxolimab. The TCR was taken from an adult with an advanced solid tumor such as melanoma, head and neck, liver or kidney cancer. V gene TRBV19 combines with J gene TRBJ1-1; no definite D call. This chain's CDR3 is CASSISMNTEAFF. As DNA, the CDR3 is TGTGCCAGTAGTATTAGTATGAACACTGAAGCTTTCTTT. Looking up the rest from reference TRBV19 and TRBJ1-1 gives the full variable domain: DGGITQSPKYLFRKEGQNVTLSCEQNLNHDAMYWYRQDPGQGLRLIYYSQIVNDFQKGDIAEGYSVSREKKESFPLTVTSAQKNPTAFYLCASSISMNTEAFFGQGTRLTVV.